This TCR beta chain was profiled in a study of cytomegalovirus exposure and HLA in healthy donors. Sequencing used immunoSEQ multiplex PCR; TCRdb keeps in-frame clones, though not all of them. The sample lists 150,000 or so clones; around 89% were seen once. Separate from the roughly 700-subject first cohort was the approximately 120-subject validation cohort, to which the donors belonged. Points on this clone: Antigen unknown.

CDR3 length equals 15 residues. Germline V lookup: CDR1 SGHDT, CDR2 YYEEEE. J lost 3 bases, V lost 2 bases, and 4 bases had no gene match. Study-wide results and caveats: The listing of 150 to 200 TCR beta chains classed them as cytomegalovirus-associated.

The chain employs TRBV5-6 and TRBJ1-1, with 10 nucleotides matching TRBD1. This receptor was identified in a woman between 25 and 40 years old in good health and CMV-seropositive. The sample consisted of PBMCs. The CDR3 protein is CASSFGTGVYTEAFF. CDR3 coding DNA: TGTGCCAGCAGCTTTGGGACAGGGGTGTACACTGAAGCTTTCTTT.